This passage covers 25 T cell receptor beta chains from one sample sequenced in a study of long-term antiretroviral therapy in people with HIV. At survey level, the immunoSEQ assay was run in its v3.0 version. The data were produced by immunoSEQ multiplex PCR, yet TCRdb's version contains in-frame clones alone and is incomplete. The table lists 34,000 or so clones, about 85% of them singletons. The material was unsorted PBMCs, obtained just over 2.7 years before starting antiretroviral therapy. The receptors were sampled from a woman in her 30s with HIV.

This chain connects TRBV18 to TRBJ1-1, with D tentatively TRBD1 (5 bases). The V and J ends lost 1 base and 0 bases respectively, with 15 bases between them. The CDR3 loop spans 17 amino acids. Germline assignment: CDR1 KGHSH and CDR2 LQKENI. In DNA form, the CDR3 reads TGTGCCAGCTCACCACAGTCGACACGGGGGATGAACACTGAAGCTTTCTTT. Translation gives CASSPQSTRGMNTEAFF.

The V gene is TRBV23-1, the J gene TRBJ1-2; D gene unclear. TRBV23-1 belongs to the ORF category, with a function that is uncertain. CDR3 length: 17 residues. Deletions cut 1 base from V and 4 bases from J, with 19 bases between. The DNA of the CDR3 is TGCGCCAGCAGTCAATTCCGACTGGCGGCCTTACTCTATGGCTACACCTTC. It codes for CASSQFRLAALLYGYTF.

The chain is built from TRBV5-5 and TRBJ1-2, with 10 bases that match TRBD1. The CDR3 contains 14 residues. The germline CDR1 and CDR2 sequences are SGHKS and YYEKEE (reference sequence). The trim removed 4 bases at V and 6 bases at J, leaving 6 bases unmatched. CDR3 in DNA: TGTGCCAGCAGCGGTGGACAGGGGGGTCATGGCTACACCTTC. Protein: CASSGGQGGHGYTF.

V gene TRBV27 combines with J gene TRBJ2-1; no reliable D call. The CDR3 contains 13 residues. Germline V gene lookup returns CDR1 MNHEY and CDR2 SMNVEV (reference sequence). Between the trimmed V and J ends, which lost 3 bases and 6 bases, there was a span of 9 bases. The DNA of the CDR3 is TGTGCCAGCAGTTTGTTCCTAAGCAATGAGCAGTTCTTC. Its protein is CASSLFLSNEQFF.

The CDR3 sequence is CASSTRAPRGTQYF. In DNA form, the CDR3 reads TGTGCCAGCAGCACCCGTGCCCCAAGGGGGACCCAGTACTTC. This sequence joins TRBV6-5 and TRBJ2-5, with D possibly being TRBD1 (5 bases). The CDR3 length is 14 residues. CDR1 is MNHEY, CDR2 SVGAGI, per germline. Deletions cut 6 bases from V and 7 bases from J, with 18 bases between.

This clone has just a few counts. CDR3: CASSLKSTGYNEQFF. CDR3 DNA sequence: TGTGCCAGCAGCCTCAAGTCCACCGGATACAATGAGCAGTTCTTC. The chain links TRBV7-8 to TRBJ2-1, with unresolved D. The CDR3 spans 15 residues. V shed 5 bases and J shed 4 bases, with 15 bases lying between them. From germline, CDR1 is SGHVS and CDR2 FQNEAQ.

V and J are TRBV6-5 and TRBJ1-1, with 9 bases lining up with TRBD1. Germline V gene data show CDR1 as MNHEY and CDR2 as SVGAGI. V lost 0 bases, J lost 4 bases, and 0 bases stayed unmatched. This CDR3 contains 14 residues. The CDR3, as DNA: TGTGCCAGCAGTTACTCGACAGGGGGCACTGAAGCTTTCTTT. Its translation is CASSYSTGGTEAFF.

This chain connects TRBV2 to TRBJ2-7, with 7 bases identical to TRBD1. The CDR3 spans 14 residues. V lost 1 base to trimming and J lost 5 bases; unmatched junction nucleotides: 5. Germline CDR1 SNHLY, CDR2 FYNNEI. In DNA form, the CDR3 reads TGTGCCAGCAGTGAAGATAGGGGGCTCCACGAGCAGTACTTC. The encoded protein is CASSEDRGLHEQYF.

This rearrangement joins TRBV19 to TRBJ2-2, with TRBD1 matching 9 bases. J was trimmed by 4 bases and V by 6 bases; bases with no gene match: 6. Germline V gene data show CDR1 as LNHDA and CDR2 as SQIVND (reference sequence). The CDR3 spans 15 residues. The CDR3 DNA reads as TGTGCCAGTAGGGGGACAGGGTTGAGCACCGGGGAGCTGTTTTTT. Its protein product is CASRGTGLSTGELFF.

The table lists this clone with a few counts. The CDR3 here is CASSVDQETQYF. CDR3 in DNA: TGTGCCAGCAGTGTGGACCAAGAGACCCAGTACTTC. This chain joins TRBV2 and TRBJ2-5; D ambiguous. V was trimmed by 4 bases and J by 0 bases, leaving 3 bases between them. The CDR3 runs 12 residues. CDR1 and CDR2 (germline): SNHLY, FYNNEI.

The rearrangement links TRBV6-5 to TRBJ2-2, with a tentative D call TRBD1 (6 bases). The CDR3 consists of 16 residues. Germline CDR1 is MNHEY and CDR2 is SVGAGI. The V gene lost 4 bases and the J gene lost 3 bases, with 15 bases spanning the gap. The chain's CDR3 is CASSSQGSGDTGELFF. CDR3 DNA: TGTGCCAGCAGTTCACAGGGAAGTGGTGACACCGGGGAGCTGTTTTTT.

This chain joins TRBV5-1 and TRBJ2-4, with TRBD2 identical over 11 bases. Germline V gene sequence: CDR1 SGHRS, CDR2 YFSETQ. J gave up 7 bases and V 4 bases, and 19 bases lay outside the gene matches. CDR3 length: 19 residues. CDR3 residues: CASSPAFPSGGSGENIQYF. DNA of the CDR3: TGCGCCAGCAGCCCAGCTTTCCCTAGCGGGGGGTCGGGAGAGAACATTCAGTACTTC.

The chain links TRBV11-3 to TRBJ2-3, with 9 nucleotides matching TRBD1. The V and J ends lost 6 bases and 5 bases, in that order; junction bases with no gene match: 12. Germline-derived CDR1 and CDR2 are SGHNT and YENEEA. The CDR3 has 16 residues. The CDR3 bases are TGTGCCAGCAGTTCCGACCGGGACAGGGATCAAGATACGCAGTATTTT. Amino acids: CASSSDRDRDQDTQYF.

The chain has TRBV7-8 and TRBJ1-1; D is unresolved. CDR1 and CDR2 (germline): SGHVS, FQNEAQ. The CDR3 sequence is 19 residues long. Trimming stripped 1 base from V and 1 base from J, with 22 bases between. As DNA, the CDR3 is TGTGCCAGCAGCTTAGGTGCCACAAGTAGGGAACCTCGGAACACTGAAGCTTTCTTT. It is translated as CASSLGATSREPRNTEAFF.

The gene calls are TRBV14 and TRBJ2-3; either TRBD1 or TRBD2 may fit D (5 bases each). Looked up from germline, CDR1 is SGHDN and CDR2 is FVKESK. V lost 2 bases and J 7 bases, leaving 13 bases between the germline ends. The CDR3 runs 14 residues. The CDR3 sequence: CASSQPGTRNTQYF. The CDR3 DNA reads as TGTGCCAGCAGCCAACCAGGGACGCGCAATACGCAGTATTTT.

The DNA of the CDR3 is TGTGCCAGCAGCTGGGACGGATACGAGCAGTACTTC. Residues: CASSWDGYEQYF. V usage is TRBV7-6 and J usage is TRBJ2-7; D tentatively reads TRBD1 or TRBD2 (5 bases each). The CDR3 extends over 12 amino acids. With 4 bases removed from V and 4 bases from J, the gap between germline ends came to 8 bases. Germline CDR1 is SGHVS and CDR2 is FNYEAQ.

V usage is TRBV11-2 and J usage is TRBJ2-1, with TRBD2 matching over 9 bases. This CDR3 spans 16 amino acids. CDR1 and CDR2 (germline): SGHAT, FQNNGV. V trimming: 1 base; J trimming: 4 bases; junction bases outside the gene matches: 5. The CDR3 sequence is CASSLAGLAEYNEQFF. CDR3 DNA: TGTGCCAGCAGCTTAGCGGGACTAGCAGAGTACAATGAGCAGTTCTTC.

The CDR3 DNA is TGTGCCAGCAGCTTAGTCCCTAGCGGGGCCTACAATGAGCAGTTCTTC. Translated, it gives CASSLVPSGAYNEQFF. This rearrangement joins TRBV7-9 to TRBJ2-1, with 9 bases lining up with TRBD2. Germline V CDR1 and CDR2: SEHNR, FQNEAQ (reference sequence). The CDR3 contains 16 residues. Losses at the gene ends were 1 base for V and 2 bases for J; bases not matched to a gene: 3.

The rearrangement uses TRBV28 and TRBJ2-7; TRBD1 aligns across 11 bases. Per germline, CDR1 MDHEN and CDR2 SYDVKM. CDR3 size: 15 residues. The V gene end was trimmed by 7 bases and the J gene end by 5 bases; junction bases not matched to a gene: 10. The CDR3, as DNA: TGTGCCAGCACTCCCCCGGGACAGGGGGGGCACGAGCAGTACTTC. Its protein product is CASTPPGQGGHEQYF.

This chain links TRBV19 with TRBJ2-1, with D possibly being TRBD1 (5 bases). Deletions cut 5 bases from V and 2 bases from J, with 10 bases between. The CDR3 contains 14 residues. Per the germline V gene, CDR1 is LNHDA and CDR2 is SQIVND (reference sequence). The DNA of the CDR3 is TGTGCCAGTAGTCCCGCGGACACCTACAATGAGCAGTTCTTC. This codes for CASSPADTYNEQFF.

The chain is built from TRBV6-1 and TRBJ1-3; D gene ambiguous. The ends were cut back, 4 bases at V and 0 bases at J, with 7 bases in the middle. The germline V gene encodes CDR1 MNHNS and CDR2 SASEGT. The CDR3 consists of 14 residues. In DNA form, the CDR3 reads TGTGCCAGCAGTGTAAAGAGCTCTGGAAACACCATATATTTT. Translation: CASSVKSSGNTIYF.

The J gene is TRBJ1-1, the V gene TRBV27; TRBD1 matches 7 bases. The CDR3 has 15 residues. Germline CDR1 is MNHEY and CDR2 is SMNVEV (reference sequence). V gave up 8 bases and J gave up 1 base; unmatched junction bases: 10. This chain's CDR3 is CASHRRGLGNTEAFF. The DNA of the CDR3 is TGTGCCAGCCACCGGAGGGGGCTTGGGAACACTGAAGCTTTCTTT.

V and J are TRBV19 and TRBJ1-5; weak D call: TRBD1 (5 bases). From germline, CDR1 is LNHDA and CDR2 SQIVND (reference sequence). This CDR3 has 18 residues. The germline V and J ends were trimmed by 3 bases and 0 bases, with 18 bases remaining between them. This CDR3 is CASSMPGPAPYSNQPQHF. The DNA for the CDR3 is TGTGCCAGTAGTATGCCGGGACCAGCCCCTTATAGCAATCAGCCCCAGCATTTT.

The CDR3 bases are TGTGCCAGCAGCTTAGCGGGACTCTATGATGAGCAGTTCTTC. It specifies CASSLAGLYDEQFF. V usage is TRBV7-7 and J usage is TRBJ2-1; possibly TRBD2 for D (6 bases). V lost 0 bases and J 8 bases, leaving 11 bases between the germline ends. Looked up from germline, CDR1 is SSHAT and CDR2 is FNYEAQ (reference sequence). The CDR3 runs to 14 residues. The complete variable domain, with remaining parts taken from reference TRBV7-7 and TRBJ2-1, reads GAGVSQSPRYKVTKRGQDVTLRCDPISSHATLYWYQQALGQGPEFLTYFNYEAQPDKSGLPSDRFSAERPEGSISTLTIQRTEQRDSAMYRCASSLAGLYDEQFFGPGTRLTVL.

The V and J genes are TRBV9 and TRBJ1-2, with 10 nucleotides matching TRBD1. This CDR3 spans 15 amino acids. Germline lookup yields CDR1 SGDLS and CDR2 YYNGEE. Losses at the gene ends were 7 bases for V and 7 bases for J; bases not matched to a gene: 13. CDR3 DNA: TGTGCCAGCTCTCTCGACAGGGGGCCGAGTGGTGGCTACACCTTC. Its translation: CASSLDRGPSGGYTF.